This T cell receptor (beta chain) comes out of a study of T cell responses to AZD1222 COVID-19 vaccine. The CDR3 totals 15 residues. The germline V and J ends were trimmed by 0 bases and 3 bases, with 8 bases remaining between them. Per germline, CDR1 SGHTA and CDR2 FQGTGA. Study observations and caveats: AZD1222 recipients seropositive at baseline numbered only five to seven. Most donors were white British and more were female, and clonal diversity was possibly underestimated. Elevations in Spike-specific TCR breadth and depth followed administration of two AZD1222 doses.

Data came from immunoSEQ multiplex PCR; TCRdb stores just in-frame clones and leaves some out. The repertoire includes 130,000 to 150,000 clones, about 90% of them detected once, and just over 5.5% sits in the top ten. This clone was seen only a few times. Its matching antigen is unknown. The chain carries TRBV7-3 and TRBJ2-2; D unclear. The material was peripheral blood, obtained on day 0 of AZD1222 vaccination. The clonotype comes from an adult in good health. In DNA form, the CDR3 reads TGTGCCAGCAGCTTAACACGTGGAGACACCGGGGAGCTGTTTTTT. It yields the protein CASSLTRGDTGELFF.